This TCR beta chain was recovered during a study of blood T cell repertoires in COVID-19. The wider study: T cells, B-cell-depleted T cells, or PBMCs provided the cDNA or gDNA that served as material.

With regard to this clone: Within the sample, other DNA sequences also encode this same CDR3.

The protocol was immunoSEQ multiplex PCR, while the TCRdb copy is restricted to in-frame clones and leaves out a portion. The profile shows 260,000 or so clones, over 75% of them singletons. Trimming took off 6 bases at V and 2 bases at J, with 10 bases between the two ends. CDR3 length: 13 amino acids. Individuals aged roughly 18 to 100 years were recruited from fewer than 30 US areas. The chain recombines TRBV12-3 or TRBV12-4 with TRBJ1-1, with a possible D match to TRBD1 (6 bases). This clonotype was sampled from a man aged 18-30 years who had recovered from COVID-19. Sequencing was performed on PBMCs or T cells enriched from blood (not recorded which). The CDR3 is CASSRTANTEAFF. CDR3 nucleotide sequence: TGTGCCAGCAGCCGGACAGCCAACACTGAAGCTTTCTTT.